The next 30 T cell receptor beta chains were all read from a single sample in a study of beta chain features in type 1 diabetes. The sequenced template was cDNA made from the entire isolated RNA. The protocol was immunoSEQ multiplex PCR, while the TCRdb copy is restricted to in-frame clones and leaves out a portion. The sample consists of 350,000 to 400,000 clones, over 12% of them appearing once. The sequencing sample was made of naive CD4+ T cells from blood. These receptors were collected from a woman aged 18-35 years in good health.

This chain joins TRBV5-1 and TRBJ1-1; D may be TRBD1 (6 bases). Trimming removed 4 bases from V and 1 base from J, with 17 bases in between. The CDR3 covers 16 residues. Germline V gives CDR1 SGHRS, CDR2 YFSETQ. The CDR3 bases are TGCGCCAGCAGCGCAGCCCCACAGGGAGCGAACACTGAAGCTTTCTTT. Protein sequence: CASSAAPQGANTEAFF. The variable domain in full, with the rest retrieved from reference TRBV5-1 and TRBJ1-1, is KAGVTQTPRYLIKTRGQQVTLSCSPISGHRSVSWYQQTPGQGLQFLFEYFSETQRNKGNFPGRFSGRQFSNSRSEMNVSTLELGDSALYLCASSAAPQGANTEAFFGQGTRLTVV.

This clone was observed a few times. J is TRBJ2-3 and V is TRBV7-9; D may be TRBD1 (5 bases). Germline loops: CDR1 SEHNR, CDR2 FQNEAQ (reference sequence). V gave up 3 bases and J gave up 8 bases, with 6 bases separating them. The CDR3 is 11 residues long. CDR3 bases: TGTGCCAGCAGCTTCGACAGTACGCAGTATTTT. Its translation is CASSFDSTQYF. Filled out from reference TRBV7-9 and TRBJ2-3, the complete variable domain reads DTGVSQNPRHKITKRGQNVTFRCDPISEHNRLYWYRQTLGQGPEFLTYFQNEAQLEKSRLLSDRFSAERPKGSFSTLEIQRTEQGDSAMYLCASSFDSTQYFGPGTRLTVL.

This clone has a handful of counts. The J gene is TRBJ2-1, the V gene TRBV7-2, with a tentative D call TRBD2 (5 bases). Germline V gives CDR1 SGHTA, CDR2 FQGNSA. V dropped 5 bases and J dropped 7 bases, with 12 bases sitting between them. The CDR3 totals 13 residues. This CDR3 is CASSVLPGNEQFF. CDR3 coding DNA: TGTGCCAGCAGCGTCCTTCCGGGAAATGAGCAGTTCTTC.

The sample holds a few counts of this clone. The chain uses TRBV18 and TRBJ2-5; the match to TRBD1 covers 8 bases. Germline lookup yields CDR1 KGHSH and CDR2 LQKENI. The CDR3 has 14 amino acids. Germline trimming cut 4 bases from V and 4 bases from J; bases unmatched to any gene: 5. In DNA form, the CDR3 reads TGTGCCAGCTCACAACCAGGGGGCGCAGAGACCCAGTACTTC. This codes for CASSQPGGAETQYF.

This clone was picked up a small number of times. This chain uses TRBV5-1 with TRBJ1-4, with 8 bases aligning to TRBD1. The CDR3 consists of 16 residues. CDR1 and CDR2 from the germline V gene are SGHRS and YFSETQ. After removal of 2 bases from V and 8 bases from J, the junction contained 11 bases not matched to a gene. The CDR3 sequence is CASSFRRGTGEEKLFF. CDR3 in DNA: TGCGCCAGCAGCTTTCGACGTGGGACAGGCGAGGAAAAACTGTTTTTT.

This clone was seen more than once but under ten times. This sequence joins TRBV5-1 and TRBJ2-3; no definite D call. The V and J ends lost 0 bases and 4 bases respectively, with 9 bases between them. The CDR3 extends over 14 amino acids. Germline values: CDR1 SGHRS, CDR2 YFSETQ. CDR3 protein: CASSLGGVADTQYF. The DNA for the CDR3 is TGCGCCAGCAGCTTGGGAGGTGTCGCAGATACGCAGTATTTT.

This clone was detected only a few times. The rearrangement links TRBV11-3 to TRBJ2-5; 11 nucleotides agree with TRBD2. V was pared by 5 bases and J by 5 bases, with 4 bases of the junction left unmatched. The germline V gene encodes CDR1 SGHNT and CDR2 YENEEA. CDR3 size: 14 residues. The chain's CDR3 is CASSVSGRAETQYF. Written as DNA, the CDR3 is TGTGCCAGCAGCGTTAGCGGGAGGGCCGAGACCCAGTACTTC.

This clone has only a few counts. This chain connects TRBV27 to TRBJ1-5; D unclear. Germline values: CDR1 MNHEY, CDR2 SMNVEV (reference sequence). The CDR3 totals 12 residues. With 7 bases removed from V and 1 base from J, the gap between germline ends came to 5 bases. The CDR3 spells CASNQSNQPQHF. The CDR3 DNA is TGTGCCAGCAACCAGAGCAATCAGCCCCAGCATTTT.

The chain employs TRBV6-1 and TRBJ2-1, with 10 bases identical to TRBD2. Germline V lookup: CDR1 MNHNS, CDR2 SASEGT. V lost 6 bases, J lost 3 bases, and 5 bases stayed unmatched. The CDR3 is 15 amino acids. The CDR3 loop is CASRDLAGVYNEQFF. The CDR3, as DNA: TGTGCCAGCAGGGATCTAGCGGGAGTCTACAATGAGCAGTTCTTC.

The rearrangement uses TRBV5-1 and TRBJ2-7; 7 nucleotides line up with TRBD2. CDR1 is SGHRS and CDR2 is YFSETQ in the germline V gene. This CDR3 is built from 15 residues. Trimming took 4 bases from V and 3 from J; bases not matched to a gene: 10. CDR3 protein: CASSTVSGFLYEQYF. Written as DNA, the CDR3 is TGCGCCAGCAGCACGGTTAGCGGGTTTCTCTACGAGCAGTACTTC.

This clone showed up just a few times. The V gene is TRBV28, the J gene TRBJ2-1; D remains unclear. CDR3 length: 13 residues. Looked up from germline, CDR1 is MDHEN and CDR2 is SYDVKM. V lost 3 bases and J lost 3, with 6 bases in between. The DNA for the CDR3 is TGTGCCAGCAGTTTCCTTCTCTACAATGAGCAGTTCTTC. Translated: CASSFLLYNEQFF.

This clone was recorded a few times. The chain has TRBV28 and TRBJ2-7; 10 bases agree with TRBD2. The CDR3 is 14 amino acids. V was pared by 7 bases and J by 6 bases, with 9 bases of the junction left unmatched. Germline V CDR1 and CDR2: MDHEN, SYDVKM. CDR3 sequence: CASIRTSGLREQYF. DNA for the CDR3: TGTGCCAGCATACGGACTAGCGGCCTACGCGAGCAGTACTTC.

The genes are TRBV30 and TRBJ2-1; D not certain. V was pared by 2 bases and J by 6 bases, with 8 bases between. The CDR3 has 12 amino acids. The germline V gene encodes CDR1 GTSNPN and CDR2 SVGIG (reference sequence). The CDR3 region is CAWSLGSNEQFF. For the CDR3, the DNA is TGTGCCTGGAGTCTAGGCTCCAATGAGCAGTTCTTC.

This clone was detected a few times. This chain's CDR3 is CASSVASFGPGHYEQYF. Here the CDR3 DNA reads TGTGCCAGCAGCGTAGCTTCTTTTGGGCCAGGTCATTACGAGCAGTACTTC. The chain links TRBV9 to TRBJ2-7; D is unresolved. Trimming took 0 bases from V and 4 from J, leaving 20 bases between them. CDR1 is SGDLS, CDR2 YYNGEE, per germline. This CDR3 is built from 17 residues.

V is TRBV9 and J is TRBJ2-2; 12 bases match TRBD2. This CDR3 has 16 amino acids. V dropped 2 bases and J dropped 7; count of bases not matched to a gene: 6. Germline CDR1 and CDR2: SGDLS and YYNGEE. The CDR3 DNA reads as TGTGCCAGCAGCGTTGGACTAGCGGGGAGGGGCGGGGAGCTGTTTTTT. It is translated as CASSVGLAGRGGELFF.

This clone occurred a few times. CDR3 sequence reads: CASSGTVNSNQPQHF. CDR3 nucleotides: TGTGCCAGCAGTGGGACAGTTAATAGCAATCAGCCCCAGCATTTT. The rearrangement joins TRBV2 to TRBJ1-5; possibly TRBD1 for D (6 bases). V was trimmed by 4 bases and J by 0 bases, leaving 10 bases between them. This CDR3 has 15 amino acids. The germline V gene encodes CDR1 SNHLY and CDR2 FYNNEI.

This clone was observed a few times. V and J are TRBV11-2 and TRBJ1-2; a weak D match, TRBD1 (5 bases). V shed 5 bases and J shed 7 bases, with 11 bases lying between them. Germline-derived CDR1 and CDR2 are SGHAT and FQNNGV. The CDR3 covers 12 residues. CDR3 in DNA: TGTGCCAGCAGCGGCGGGGGAAGTGGCTACACCTTC. The encoded protein is CASSGGGSGYTF.

The rearrangement links TRBV28 to TRBJ2-5; maybe TRBD1 (6 bases). Germline lookup yields CDR1 MDHEN and CDR2 SYDVKM. V was shortened by 8 bases and J by 5 bases, with 18 bases between the two germline ends. This CDR3 comprises 14 residues. CDR3 region: CASWEGGSKETQYF. The CDR3 bases are TGTGCCAGCTGGGAAGGGGGTTCTAAGGAGACCCAGTACTTC.

V gene TRBV5-1 combines with J gene TRBJ1-1, with 7 positions matching TRBD1. This CDR3 spans 14 amino acids. The junction had 12 bases not matched to a gene; V was cut back by 4 bases and J by 9 bases. From germline, CDR1 is SGHRS and CDR2 YFSETQ. CDR3 nucleotide sequence: TGCGCCAGCAGCGGACGTACAGGGGCCGACCAAGCTTTCTTT. This codes for CASSGRTGADQAFF.

This clone was detected only a few times. The chain combines TRBV7-2 with TRBJ2-1, with 8 bases aligning to TRBD2. V was pared by 1 base and J by 6 bases, with 5 bases of the junction left unmatched. The length of the CDR3 is 15 residues. Germline V gives CDR1 SGHTA, CDR2 FQGNSA. The CDR3 reads CASSLGLARVNEQFF. As DNA, the CDR3 is TGTGCCAGCAGCTTAGGACTAGCGAGAGTCAATGAGCAGTTCTTC.

The chain combines TRBV19 with TRBJ2-1, with a weak D call TRBD2 (5 bases). CDR3 size: 14 residues. The germline V gene encodes CDR1 LNHDA and CDR2 SQIVND (reference sequence). V lost 6 bases to trimming and J lost 2 bases, with 11 bases between them. Here the CDR3 DNA reads TGTGCCAGTAGGCGCCTAGCAACCTACAATGAGCAGTTCTTC. Residues: CASRRLATYNEQFF.

The chain joins TRBV5-1 to TRBJ2-1; the match to TRBD2 covers 9 bases. The CDR3 contains 15 residues. Unmatched junction bases numbered 7, after V lost 0 bases and J lost 9 bases. Germline V gives CDR1 SGHRS, CDR2 YFSETQ. The CDR3 DNA sequence: TGCGCCAGCAGCTTGGTTGTAGCGGGAGACGGTGAGCAGTTCTTC. It specifies CASSLVVAGDGEQFF.

This chain links TRBV7-2 with TRBJ2-5; D is unclear. Germline loops: CDR1 SGHTA, CDR2 FQGNSA. The CDR3 has 14 amino acids. Between the trimmed V and J ends, which lost 2 bases and 1 base, there was a span of 8 bases. The CDR3 loop reads CASSLRSSQETQYF. The CDR3 DNA reads as TGTGCCAGCAGCTTACGGAGTAGCCAAGAGACCCAGTACTTC.

This clone was seen a few times. The chain joins TRBV29-1 to TRBJ2-5, with 8 bases that match TRBD1. Germline V CDR1 and CDR2: SQVTM, ANQGSEA. Germline trimming cut 5 bases from V and 3 bases from J; bases unmatched to any gene: 8. The CDR3 extends over 14 amino acids. DNA of the CDR3: TGCAGCGTTTGCGGCGGACAGGGCAAAGAGACCCAGTACTTC. Protein sequence: CSVCGGQGKETQYF.

The chain carries TRBV5-1 and TRBJ1-4, with 9 bases matching TRBD1. The CDR3 totals 16 residues. Germline lookup yields CDR1 SGHRS and CDR2 YFSETQ. V was clipped by 2 bases and J by 2 bases; unmatched bases: 4. CDR3 sequence: CASSFRQGETNEKLFF. The CDR3 nucleotides read TGCGCCAGCAGCTTCCGACAGGGGGAGACTAATGAAAAACTGTTTTTT.

The chain is built from TRBV7-3 and TRBJ2-1, with 9 bases identical to TRBD2. From germline, CDR1 is SGHTA and CDR2 FQGTGA. This CDR3 spans 15 amino acids. Unmatched junction bases numbered 4, after V lost 3 bases and J lost 4 bases. CDR3 sequence (DNA): TGTGCCAGCAGCTTCCGCGGGAGGGAATACAATGAGCAGTTCTTC. Protein sequence: CASSFRGREYNEQFF.

This clone was found a few times. The V and J genes are TRBV25-1 and TRBJ2-7; 10 nucleotides align to TRBD1. This CDR3 has 15 residues. V dropped 7 bases and J dropped 5; count of bases not matched to a gene: 11. Germline V gene data show CDR1 as MGHDK and CDR2 as SYGVNS. The CDR3 here is CASKHSGTGVHEQYF. The CDR3, as DNA: TGTGCCAGCAAACATTCCGGGACAGGGGTCCACGAGCAGTACTTC.

This clone occurred a few times. This chain links TRBV9 with TRBJ1-4; 8 bases agree with TRBD1. V was clipped by 3 bases and J by 14 bases; unmatched bases: 9. Germline CDR1 reads SGDLS; CDR2 reads YYNGEE. CDR3 length: 13 amino acids. The chain's CDR3 is CASSAVSRGLLFF. The CDR3 region has the DNA TGTGCCAGCAGCGCCGTATCCAGGGGGCTCCTGTTTTTT.

This clone showed up just a few times. The V and J genes are TRBV7-2 and TRBJ2-6; possibly TRBD1 for D (5 bases). This CDR3 is built from 16 residues. Looked up from germline, CDR1 is SGHTA and CDR2 is FQGNSA. The V end lost 5 bases, the J end lost 0 bases, and 11 bases lay between the germline ends. The CDR3 region has the DNA TGTGCCAGCAGCCCCGACAGAGTCTCTGGGGCCAACGTCCTGACTTTC. Translation: CASSPDRVSGANVLTF.

This clone occurred a few times. This rearrangement joins TRBV6-5 to TRBJ2-7; D not certain. V was clipped by 4 bases and J by 9 bases, with 13 bases between them. CDR3 length: 12 amino acids. Germline V gene sequence: CDR1 MNHEY, CDR2 SVGAGI. The DNA of the CDR3 is TGTGCCAGCAGTTCACGGCGGCTCGGGCAGTACTTC. This encodes CASSSRRLGQYF.